This T cell receptor (beta chain) was documented in a study of a mutant IDH1 vaccine in newly diagnosed glioma. In the study overall: Prior therapy was radiotherapy, temozolomide, or both; most received both.

Trimming left V 3 bases short and J 7 bases short, with 18 bases between. There are 16 residues in the CDR3. Germline CDR1 and CDR2: LNHDA and SQIVND (reference sequence). The time point is: week 23, last vaccination. Every vaccine dose comprised 300 ug of mutant IDH1 20-mer peptide plus topical imiquimod. Remarks on this clone: Its specificity is not known.

Study results and limitations: There seemed to be no relation between pseudoprogression and changes in top peripheral T cell clonotypes.

Using immunoSEQ multiplex PCR, the repertoire was profiled, and TCRdb retains in-frame clones only, with some absent. The sample includes about 55,000 clones, 80% of them seen just once. This receptor was obtained from a man in his forties with glioma. Material: PBMCs, obtained from a glioma patient whose treatment included an IDH1 peptide vaccine. The rearrangement links TRBV19 to TRBJ1-4; TRBD1 might be the D (5 bases). CDR3: CASSINPQGIAEKLFF. CDR3 nucleotides: TGTGCCAGTAGTATTAACCCCCAGGGTATAGCTGAAAAACTGTTTTTT.